This T cell receptor beta chain was identified in a study of T cell responses to AZD1222 COVID-19 vaccine. Whole-study context: Pooled in the analysis were second doses at about 4 or about 12 weeks. Study-level results: It should be noted that donors were predominantly white British and more often female, and clonal diversity was possibly underestimated.

The assay was immunoSEQ multiplex PCR, and TCRdb's table has in-frame clones only and misses some. This table has 150,000 to 200,000 clones, 94% appearing once. A note on this clone: Its antigen remains unidentified.

Germline CDR1 is MGHDK and CDR2 is SYGVNS. V shed 4 bases and J 5 bases; nucleotides not matched to a gene: 10. The CDR3 sequence is 16 residues long. This chain joins TRBV25-1 and TRBJ2-1, with TRBD2 matching 8 bases. This receptor was taken from an adult in good health. The starting material was peripheral blood, obtained on day 0 of AZD1222 vaccination. CDR3 residues: CASSGGTRFYDNEQFF. CDR3 sequence (DNA): TGTGCCAGCAGTGGTGGGACTAGGTTTTACGACAATGAGCAGTTCTTC.